The rows below give T cell receptor beta chains drawn from one sample of a study of T cells after posttransplantation cyclophosphamide. The table came from immunoSEQ multiplex PCR; TCRdb's copy has only in-frame clones and leaves some out. This table has fewer than 45,000 clones, about three quarters appearing once. The sequencing used CD4+ T cells sorted from blood, collected around 2,000 days after a stem cell transplant with posttransplant cyclophosphamide. Source of these receptors: a female patient aged 35-55 years who received an allogeneic stem cell transplant from a related donor, was CMV-positive, and had no GVHD. Some T cells may possibly be graft donor cells. The CDR3 runs from the conserved cysteine through the conserved F or W. D genes are given only for firm matches. Clone size, where shown, is once, few, many, or a class for clones that have expanded.

abundance: once; v_gene: TRBV4-1; j_gene: TRBJ2-1; d_gene: TRBD2; CDR3aa: CASSQRTSGGGNEQFF; CDR3nt: TGCGCCAGCAGCCAACGGACTAGCGGGGGGGGCAATGAGCAGTTCTTC
abundance: NA; v_gene: TRBV7-6; j_gene: TRBJ1-4; d_gene: NA; CDR3aa: CASSPGGEKLFF; CDR3nt: TGTGCCAGCAGCCCCGGAGGTGAAAAACTGTTTTTT
abundance: NA; v_gene: TRBV19; j_gene: TRBJ2-1; d_gene: TRBD2; CDR3aa: CASNGGNSYNEQFF; CDR3nt: TGTGCCAGTAACGGGGGGAACTCCTACAATGAGCAGTTCTTC
abundance: NA; v_gene: TRBV7-8; j_gene: TRBJ2-6; d_gene: NA; CDR3aa: CASSLRRTPANVLTF; CDR3nt: TGTGCCAGCAGCTTAAGGAGGACCCCAGCCAACGTCCTGACTTTC
abundance: NA; v_gene: TRBV9; j_gene: TRBJ2-7; d_gene: TRBD1; CDR3aa: CASSAGGGTGTYEQYF; CDR3nt: TGTGCCAGCAGCGCCGGTGGAGGGACAGGGACTTACGAGCAGTACTTC
abundance: NA; v_gene: TRBV7-9; j_gene: TRBJ1-1; d_gene: NA; CDR3aa: CASSFPVTEAFF; CDR3nt: TGTGCCAGCAGCTTCCCGGTCACTGAAGCTTTCTTT
abundance: once; v_gene: TRBV20-1; j_gene: TRBJ2-1; d_gene: NA; CDR3aa: CSASTRNEQFF; CDR3nt: TGCAGTGCTAGCACGAGGAATGAGCAGTTCTTC
abundance: NA; v_gene: TRBV9; j_gene: TRBJ2-1; d_gene: NA; CDR3aa: CASSVGSAGQYNEQFF; CDR3nt: TGTGCCAGCAGCGTAGGCTCAGCAGGGCAGTACAATGAGCAGTTCTTC
abundance: NA; v_gene: TRBV14; j_gene: TRBJ1-4; d_gene: TRBD1; CDR3aa: CASSQDTGQRNEKLFF; CDR3nt: TGTGCCAGCAGCCAAGACACGGGACAGCGGAATGAAAAACTGTTTTTT
abundance: NA; v_gene: TRBV12-1; j_gene: TRBJ1-6; d_gene: NA; CDR3aa: CASSTGTGGCNSPLHF; CDR3nt: TGTGCCAGCAGCACAGGGACAGGGGGGTGTAATTCACCCCTCCACTTT
abundance: NA; v_gene: TRBV9; j_gene: TRBJ2-2; d_gene: TRBD2; CDR3aa: CASSNLAGGRSGELFF; CDR3nt: TGTGCCAGCTCTAATCTAGCGGGGGGGCGTAGCGGGGAGCTGTTTTTT
abundance: few; v_gene: TRBV19; j_gene: TRBJ1-6; d_gene: TRBD1; CDR3aa: CASSNGQDNSPLHF; CDR3nt: TGTGCCAGTAGTAACGGACAGGATAATTCACCCCTCCACTTT
abundance: NA; v_gene: TRBV5-1; j_gene: TRBJ2-1; d_gene: TRBD2; CDR3aa: CASSLEGTSTYNEQFF; CDR3nt: TGCGCCAGCAGCTTGGAAGGGACTAGCACCTACAATGAGCAGTTCTTC
abundance: NA; v_gene: TRBV10-2; j_gene: TRBJ2-3; d_gene: TRBD2; CDR3aa: CASSERLAGGQYTQYF; CDR3nt: TGCGCCAGCAGTGAAAGGCTAGCGGGGGGGCAGTATACGCAGTATTTT
abundance: once; v_gene: TRBV6-4; j_gene: TRBJ1-2; d_gene: TRBD1; CDR3aa: CASSIDRGLSGYTF; CDR3nt: TGTGCCAGCAGCATAGACAGGGGGCTGAGTGGCTACACCTTC
abundance: NA; v_gene: TRBV6-1; j_gene: TRBJ1-5; d_gene: NA; CDR3aa: CASRDSYNQPQHF; CDR3nt: TGTGCCAGCCGCGACAGCTATAATCAGCCCCAGCATTTT
abundance: NA; v_gene: TRBV5-1; j_gene: TRBJ2-2; d_gene: NA; CDR3aa: CASRIGNTNTGELFF; CDR3nt: TGCGCCAGCAGAATCGGGAACACGAACACCGGGGAGCTGTTTTTT
abundance: NA; v_gene: TRBV27; j_gene: TRBJ1-2; d_gene: TRBD1; CDR3aa: CASRSKGQVALEAGYTF; CDR3nt: TGTGCCAGCAGGAGCAAAGGACAGGTGGCTTTAGAAGCTGGCTACACCTTC
abundance: NA; v_gene: TRBV27; j_gene: TRBJ1-4; d_gene: NA; CDR3aa: CASSRLKGLGEKLFF; CDR3nt: TGTGCCAGCAGCAGGCTTAAAGGATTGGGTGAAAAACTGTTTTTT
abundance: NA; v_gene: TRBV19; j_gene: TRBJ1-5; d_gene: NA; CDR3aa: CASSKVQHSNQPQHF; CDR3nt: TGTGCCAGTAGTAAAGTACAGCACTCGAATCAGCCCCAGCATTTT
abundance: many; v_gene: TRBV6-1; j_gene: TRBJ1-2; d_gene: NA; CDR3aa: CASSELRDYPYTF; CDR3nt: TGTGCCAGCAGTGAACTACGGGATTACCCCTACACCTTC
abundance: few; v_gene: TRBV2; j_gene: TRBJ2-5; d_gene: NA; CDR3aa: CASSQETQYF; CDR3nt: TGTGCCAGTAGCCAAGAGACCCAGTACTTC
abundance: once; v_gene: TRBV19; j_gene: TRBJ2-2; d_gene: TRBD1; CDR3aa: CASSPGTGYGTGELFF; CDR3nt: TGTGCCAGTAGTCCGGGGACAGGGTACGGAACCGGGGAGCTGTTTTTT
abundance: NA; v_gene: TRBV19; j_gene: TRBJ2-1; d_gene: TRBD2; CDR3aa: CASSIDLLGLAGDVYNEQFF; CDR3nt: TGTGCCAGTAGTATAGATCTATTGGGACTAGCGGGGGATGTCTACAATGAGCAGTTCTTC
abundance: NA; v_gene: TRBV18; j_gene: TRBJ2-6; d_gene: NA; CDR3aa: CASSPGGTGANVLTF; CDR3nt: TGTGCCAGCTCACCAGGGGGCACTGGGGCCAACGTCCTGACTTTC
abundance: NA; v_gene: TRBV7-6; j_gene: TRBJ2-2; d_gene: TRBD2; CDR3aa: CASSQAGTSNTGELFF; CDR3nt: TGTGCCAGCAGCCAGGCCGGGACTAGCAACACCGGGGAGCTGTTTTTT